This entry concerns a single T cell receptor beta chain. Its recognized antigen is unknown. No base-level quality is on record; no much larger clone is a single base apart. The data originate from a study of cytomegalovirus exposure and HLA in healthy donors (dated by TCRdb to about 2017). The study in broad terms: According to a later analysis, one platform produced both the 110 or so validation repertoires and the approximately 600 repertoires of the first cohort. In addition to the first cohort of roughly 670 subjects, a separate validation cohort of around 110 different subjects was used. The study was designed to test whether signatures of past pathogen exposure could be identified by cataloging public T cell receptors. The study combined high-throughput TCR immunosequencing, statistical association of individual TCRs with disease status, and machine learning to predict cytomegalovirus infection status. On the study overall, not on this receptor specifically: All 120 or so repertoires were used to score co-occurrence in the validation cohort in a later analysis, because that analysis had no HLA typing for the cohort. The classifier was reported to diagnose cytomegalovirus status with high specificity and sensitivity in both the original cohort and the validation cohort. Subsequent analysis determined that TCRs grouped into clusters in the first cohort also showed a tendency toward co-occurrence across the 120 or so validation repertoires, and about 94% of cluster scores exceeded 0. The authors suggested that the approach could potentially be extended to other disease states and immunological phenotypes. Most TCR sequences were observed very rarely across donors, whereas some public TCRs were present in many individuals. In vitro tests confirmed that a few of the cytomegalovirus-associated TCR beta chains recognize cytomegalovirus antigens. The study listed 150 to 200 TCR beta chains as associated with cytomegalovirus.

The germline V gene encodes CDR1 MNHNS and CDR2 SASEGT. The CDR3 goes from the cysteine to the phenylalanine over 14 residues. Kept here is only the CDR3 DNA, which spans 42 bases and is read in frame from base 1. Ends trimmed: V by 6 bases, J by 5 bases; bases unmatched to a gene: 7. The library came from the immunoSEQ multiplex PCR assay. The published analysis was carried out like this. A statistical classification framework was built to diagnose cytomegalovirus status from the catalog of TCR beta chain sequences. Entries here come from immuneACCESS through TCRdb and include only in-frame sequences with V and J called. Some clones fail to appear in such tables; in the studies checked, an unresolved V gene covers under half of the shortfall, and the cause of the remainder is unknown. V and J calls and clone size are those listed in that table; D and trimming were worked out from the DNA. This sample lists about 110,000 clones; 95% were detected once. The ten largest account for 0.67% of the sample.

Donors formed part of the validation cohort, which comprised 120 subjects and was distinct from the first cohort of several hundred subjects. The receptor comes from a woman between 18 and 30 years old in good health and CMV-seronegative. The sequence links TRBV6-1 to TRBJ2-5; 9 of the junction bases match TRBD1. The material sequenced was PBMCs. The DNA reads as follows: TGTGCCAGCAGACTCAGGGGGACAGGGGAGACCCAGTACTTC. Translated, this is CASRLRGTGETQYF.